The present TCR beta chain was sequenced within a study of T-cell reconstitution after alpha-beta-depleted transplantation in children. Preparation of the TCRbeta library was carried out with unique molecular identifiers. TCRdb called the PCR reads again in MiXCR, with one record for every CDR3 protein. The profile covers around 270,000 distinct CDR3 sequences, with around 7.1% appearing a single time and 9.1% taken by the ten largest. The study's findings and limits: Recipient T cells and thymic progenitors that survived gave rise to the high TCRbeta diversity observed at day 60 in some patients. T cells produced anew were the main source of T-cell counts and diversity one year after transplant. Several hundred expanded graft clones reportedly supplied alpha-beta T cells about two months after transplant.

This clonotype was found many times. The target antigen is unknown. V was clipped by 0 bases and J by 8 bases, with 11 bases between them. The CDR3 has 14 amino acids. This sequence joins TRBV12-3 or TRBV12-4 and TRBJ2-1; D is possibly TRBD2 (5 bases). The TCR sequence derives from a female patient between 2 and 10 years old who had a stem cell transplant for Fanconi anemia, so the T cells may come from the graft donor. Sequences were derived from peripheral blood, sampled 360 days after TCRalphabeta/CD19-depleted stem cell transplant. DNA of the CDR3: TGTGCCAGCAGTTTAGCGCTGGGAGCCGATGAGCAGTTCTTC. Its translation: CASSLALGADEQFF.